This T cell receptor (beta chain) stems from a study of T cell responses to AZD1222 COVID-19 vaccine. Study outcomes and limitations: Only five or six individuals given AZD1222 were seropositive at baseline.

As to this clone: The antigen is unknown.

Sequencing was performed with immunoSEQ multiplex PCR; in TCRdb, only in-frame clones are kept and a portion is missing. The sample yields approximately 200,000 clones, approximately 94% seen once. V lost 5 bases and J lost 3; bases outside the gene matches: 13. The CDR3 loop spans 18 amino acids. Germline values: CDR1 SGDLS, CDR2 YYNGEE. The material sequenced was peripheral blood, taken 28 days after the second AZD1222 dose. The genes are TRBV9 and TRBJ2-2, with 10 bases aligning to TRBD1. The receptor was isolated from an adult who received the AZD1222 COVID-19 vaccine. The CDR3, as DNA: TGTGCCAGCAGGCCCCAGACAGGGGGCGATTTGGACACCGGGGAGCTGTTTTTT. It translates to CASRPQTGGDLDTGELFF.